The next 23 T cell receptor beta chains were all read from a single sample in a study of T cells in Graves' hyperthyroidism and ophthalmopathy. The investigators amplified TCR beta CDR3 regions from RNA transcripts. Researchers ran a first-round RT-PCR on the TCR CDR3 using the HTBI primer set. TCRdb called the multiplex PCR reads again in MiXCR, with one record for every CDR3 protein. The sample yields hundreds of thousands of distinct CDR3 sequences, over 15% seen once. Sequenced input: blood. The receptor set was obtained from a woman aged 60-75 years with Graves' ophthalmopathy.

The chain is built from TRBV25-1 and TRBJ1-1, with TRBD1 identical over 10 bases. The CDR3 has 19 amino acids. The V segment lost 4 bases and the J segment 3 bases; nucleotides outside the gene matches: 17. Germline CDR1 MGHDK, CDR2 SYGVNS. In DNA form, the CDR3 reads TGTGCCAGCAGTGTCCCCCGGGACAGGGGTACATACACGGACACTGAAGCTTTCTTT. Amino acids: CASSVPRDRGTYTDTEAFF.

This clonotype has a count of ten or more. The chain is built from TRBV3-1 and TRBJ1-2; possible D gene TRBD1, 5 bases. The germline gives CDR1 LGHDT, CDR2 YNNKEL (reference sequence). This CDR3 has 15 amino acids. The germline V and J ends were trimmed by 4 bases and 1 base, with 13 bases remaining between them. DNA of the CDR3: TGTGCCAGCAGCCGCCTCGGACAATTTAACTATGGCTACACCTTC. This gives the protein CASSRLGQFNYGYTF.

This chain uses TRBV24-1 with TRBJ2-1; D uncertain. The ends were cut back, 0 bases at V and 5 bases at J, with 7 bases in the middle. The CDR3 has 14 amino acids. Germline assignment: CDR1 KGHDR and CDR2 SFDVKD. The CDR3 loop is CATSDLQIDNEQFF. The CDR3 bases are TGTGCCACCAGTGATTTGCAGATTGACAATGAGCAGTTCTTC.

The rearrangement joins TRBV3-1 to TRBJ2-3, with 11 bases aligning to TRBD2. Germline trimming cut 5 bases from V and 3 bases from J; bases unmatched to any gene: 13. From germline, CDR1 is LGHDT and CDR2 YNNKEL (reference sequence). The length of the CDR3 is 18 residues. The CDR3 DNA follows: TGTGCCAGCAGCTCCCCCACTAGCGGGAGTTGGCGTACAGATACGCAGTATTTT. Translating gives CASSSPTSGSWRTDTQYF.

This clonotype showed up just a few times. V and J are TRBV19 and TRBJ1-1; maybe TRBD1 (5 bases). V shed 7 bases and J shed 5 bases, with 14 bases lying between them. The V gene's germline CDR1 is LNHDA and CDR2 SQIVND (reference sequence). This CDR3 has 13 amino acids. This chain's CDR3 is CASNREGTTEAFF. For the CDR3, the DNA is TGTGCCAGTAATCGGGAAGGGACGACTGAAGCTTTCTTT.

At least ten counts were recorded for this clonotype. This chain uses TRBV7-2 with TRBJ2-1; TRBD1 matches at 9 bases. J gave up 9 bases and V 0 bases, and 9 bases lay outside the gene matches. CDR3 size: 16 residues. CDR1 SGHTA and CDR2 FQGNSA come from the germline V gene. CDR3 sequence: CASSLADPGTGTEQFF. The CDR3 DNA reads as TGTGCCAGCAGCTTAGCGGACCCCGGGACAGGGACTGAGCAGTTCTTC.

This clonotype has a count of ten or more. The gene calls are TRBV20-1 and TRBJ1-6; 9 bases map to TRBD1. This CDR3 is built from 13 residues. Losses at the gene ends were 2 bases for V and 9 bases for J; bases not matched to a gene: 2. The germline gives CDR1 DFQATT, CDR2 SNEGSKA (reference sequence). The DNA of the CDR3 is TGCAGTGCTAGATTGGACAGGGGTTCACCCCTCCACTTT. It is translated as CSARLDRGSPLHF.

The chain links TRBV4-1 to TRBJ2-1; D gene unclear. The germline gives CDR1 MGHRA, CDR2 YSYEKL. The V gene lost 0 bases and the J gene lost 0 bases, with 15 bases spanning the gap. The CDR3 sequence is 18 residues long. The CDR3 loop reads CASSQDKERLSSYNEQFF. For the CDR3, the DNA is TGCGCCAGCAGCCAAGATAAGGAGCGACTCAGCTCCTACAATGAGCAGTTCTTC.

The rearrangement uses TRBV19 and TRBJ1-1; TRBD1 might be the D (6 bases). CDR3 length equals 14 residues. Germline lookup yields CDR1 LNHDA and CDR2 SQIVND (reference sequence). Trimming took off 6 bases at V and 4 bases at J, with 15 bases between the two ends. The CDR3 spells CASRRTVGTTEAFF. The CDR3 DNA reads TGTGCCAGTAGGCGGACAGTTGGGACCACTGAAGCTTTCTTT. The full variable domain, rest sourced from reference TRBV19 and TRBJ1-1, is DGGITQSPKYLFRKEGQNVTLSCEQNLNHDAMYWYRQDPGQGLRLIYYSQIVNDFQKGDIAEGYSVSREKKESFPLTVTSAQKNPTAFYLCASRRTVGTTEAFFGQGTRLTVV.

This clonotype was observed at least ten times. The chain has TRBV18 and TRBJ2-3; the D gene is possibly TRBD2 (5 bases). Germline V gene lookup returns CDR1 KGHSH and CDR2 LQKENI. Trimming shortened V by 0 bases and J by 1 base, and 11 bases separated the two germline ends. This CDR3 is built from 16 residues. The CDR3 region is CASSPPKGEGTDTQYF. The DNA for the CDR3 is TGTGCCAGCTCACCACCGAAGGGAGAAGGCACAGATACGCAGTATTTT.

This clonotype has more than one count but fewer than ten. The J gene is TRBJ2-4, the V gene TRBV6-2 or TRBV6-3; weak D call: TRBD2 (6 bases). This CDR3 region has 14 residues. Germline CDR1 reads MNHEY; CDR2 reads SVGEGT. V was clipped by 2 bases and J by 6 bases, with 11 bases between them. CDR3 in amino acids: CASSYAGLLNIQYF. CDR3 bases: TGTGCCAGCAGTTACGCGGGACTCCTAAACATTCAGTACTTC.

This clonotype occurred a few times. V is TRBV27 and J is TRBJ2-6; D ambiguous. CDR1 is MNHEY and CDR2 is SMNVEV in the germline V gene (reference sequence). V lost 5 bases to trimming and J lost 0 bases, with 17 bases between them. The CDR3 totals 18 residues. The CDR3 region is CASSVKFLVRSGANVLTF. CDR3 in DNA: TGTGCCAGCAGTGTAAAGTTCCTCGTCCGCTCTGGGGCCAACGTCCTGACTTTC.

This clonotype was observed a handful of times. V and J are TRBV18 and TRBJ2-3, with 14 bases matching TRBD2. The CDR3 contains 16 residues. Germline-derived CDR1 and CDR2 are KGHSH and LQKENI. Germline trimming cut 4 bases from V and 4 bases from J; bases unmatched to any gene: 4. DNA of the CDR3: TGTGCCAGCTCACTTGGGACTAGCGGGAGCGCAGATACGCAGTATTTT. Protein: CASSLGTSGSADTQYF.

This clonotype appeared a few times. V usage is TRBV18 and J usage is TRBJ1-6; tentative D call: TRBD1 (5 bases). The CDR3 covers 13 residues. V lost 3 bases, J lost 13 bases, and 13 bases lay in between. CDR1 is KGHSH and CDR2 is LQKENI in the germline V gene. The CDR3 protein is CASSPGRASPLHF. CDR3 nucleotides: TGTGCCAGCTCACCGGGACGAGCTTCCCCCCTCCACTTT.

The J gene is TRBJ2-7, the V gene TRBV20-1; 8 bases fit TRBD1. After removal of 4 bases from V and 3 bases from J, the junction contained 8 bases not matched to a gene. This CDR3 spans 14 amino acids. CDR1 DFQATT and CDR2 SNEGSKA come from the germline V gene (reference sequence). The CDR3 loop reads CSATNTDRDYEQYF. The CDR3 bases are TGCAGTGCTACGAACACGGACAGGGACTACGAGCAGTACTTC.

This clonotype showed up just a few times. One base away lies a much larger clone, so this may be a sequencing read error. This sequence joins TRBV2 and TRBJ1-1; unclear D gene. This CDR3 comprises 11 residues. The V gene's germline CDR1 is SNHLY and CDR2 FYNNEI. The CDR3 region has the DNA TGTGCCGGCAGTGATGACACTGAAGCTTTCTTT. Protein sequence: CAGSDDTEAFF.

Notes on this clonotype: It may be a read error: a sequence one base away is much more abundant. The CDR3 does not end in the conserved phenylalanine or tryptophan, so this is likely a read error. The CDR3 here is CASSHGQGVDTQYL. CDR3 sequence (DNA): TGTGCCAGCAGCCATGGACAGGGCGTAGATACGCAGTATCTT. This chain joins TRBV7-2 and TRBJ2-3, with 8 bases that match TRBD1. The germline CDR1 and CDR2 sequences are SGHTA and FQGNSA. This CDR3 is built from 14 residues. With 5 bases clipped from V and 5 bases from J, the junction kept 6 bases outside the gene matches.

This clonotype was detected ten times or more. The chain has TRBV7-2 and TRBJ2-5; D tentatively reads TRBD1 or TRBD2 (5 bases each). V lost 4 bases to trimming and J lost 0 bases, with 15 bases between them. This CDR3 contains 16 residues. Germline V gene sequence: CDR1 SGHTA, CDR2 FQGNSA. The CDR3 sequence is CASSYTGTEYQETQYF. CDR3 DNA sequence: TGTGCCAGCAGCTATACCGGGACCGAGTACCAAGAGACCCAGTACTTC.

There are many counts of this clonotype. The CDR3 DNA reads as TGCAGTGCTAGTCATCGGCTAGCGTCGTCCTACGAGCAGTACTTC. Translation gives CSASHRLASSYEQYF. V gene TRBV20-1 combines with J gene TRBJ2-7, with a possible D match to TRBD2 (6 bases). The V and J ends lost 3 bases and 1 base respectively, with 16 bases between them. CDR3 size: 15 residues. Germline assignment: CDR1 DFQATT and CDR2 SNEGSKA (reference sequence).

Notes on this clonotype: Sequence at one end of the junction differs from germline and may be a read error. CDR3 sequence: CANSPAGGHNSPLHF. The CDR3 bases are TGTGCCAACAGTCCAGCAGGGGGCCATAATTCACCCCTCCACTTT. The rearrangement links TRBV6-1 to TRBJ1-6, with 8 bases aligning to TRBD1. The CDR3 totals 15 residues. Germline lookup yields CDR1 MNHNS and CDR2 SASEGT.

The chain joins TRBV6-1 to TRBJ2-3, with TRBD1 matching over 10 bases. Per germline, CDR1 MNHNS and CDR2 SASEGT. The CDR3 is 16 amino acids. V shed 7 bases and J 7 bases; nucleotides not matched to a gene: 14. As DNA, the CDR3 is TGTGCCAGCATGATCCGGCGGACAGGGGGTTCCAATACGCAGTATTTT. It translates to CASMIRRTGGSNTQYF.

This clonotype was counted ten times or more. V gene TRBV2 combines with J gene TRBJ2-5, with a weak D call TRBD2 (6 bases). Germline CDR1 SNHLY, CDR2 FYNNEI. The CDR3 extends over 10 amino acids. V shed 8 bases and J shed 11 bases, with 12 bases lying between them. CDR3 sequence: CASAGLFQYF. CDR3 DNA: TGTGCCAGCGCGGGGCTATTTCAGTACTTC.

This chain links TRBV6-2 or TRBV6-3 with TRBJ2-5; D not resolved. Trimming removed 6 bases at V and 2 bases at J, with 7 bases between. This CDR3 comprises 12 residues. Germline loops: CDR1 MNHEY, CDR2 SVGEGT. CDR3 nucleotide sequence: TGTGCCAGCAGAACGAATCAAGAGACCCAGTACTTC. This translates into CASRTNQETQYF.